The clone carrying this T cell receptor (beta chain) has at least ten counts. The antigen is unknown. Template switching supplied a universal primer site; unique molecular identifiers were carried on the cDNA. TCRdb itself ran the 5' RACE reads through MiXCR, one entry per CDR3 protein. The profile shows fewer than 250,000 distinct CDR3 sequences, roughly a tenth of them singletons. The CDR3 totals 12 residues. Germline V gene lookup returns CDR1 SGDLS and CDR2 YYNGEE. Trimming took off 0 bases at V and 12 bases at J, with 11 bases between the two ends. The entry originates in a study of identical twins. Regarding the study as a whole: Invariant T cells like MAIT and iNKT could partly confound the zero-insertion analyses. The conclusions drew on cross-sectional statistical analysis instead of tracking the same donors. The abundant beta clonotypes from cord blood had fewer insertions, and memory repertoires had none of this.

V and J are TRBV9 and TRBJ2-3; possible D gene TRBD2, 7 bases. The receptor comes from a woman aged 18-30 years in good health. The sequencing sample was made of memory (CD45RO+) T cells sorted from blood. The CDR3 reads CASSVAGGAQYF. CDR3 sequence (DNA): TGTGCCAGCAGCGTAGCTGGGGGGGCCCAGTATTTT.